Below, 11 T cell receptor beta chains from the same sample are listed, as sequenced in a study of blood T cell repertoires in COVID-19. TCRdb's table, derived via immunoSEQ multiplex PCR, lists solely in-frame clones and lacks some. This repertoire shows hundreds of thousands of clones, around 84% found once; its top ten account for almost 4.5%. Sequenced material: peripheral blood. The receptors come from a man between 50 and 59 years old with acute or convalescent COVID-19.

V gene TRBV10-3 combines with J gene TRBJ2-7; no clear D. Germline CDR1 is ENHRY and CDR2 is SYGVKD. There are 13 residues in the CDR3. Trimming removed 0 bases from V and 5 bases from J, with 8 bases in between. The DNA for the CDR3 is TGTGCCATCAGTGAGTCGATGTGGCACGAGCAGTACTTC. This translates into CAISESMWHEQYF.

This chain uses TRBV11-2 with TRBJ2-7; a weak D match, TRBD1 (6 bases). Germline values: CDR1 SGHAT, CDR2 FQNNGV. The CDR3 has 14 amino acids. The V end lost 2 bases, the J end lost 2 bases, and 10 bases lay between the germline ends. The chain's CDR3 is CASSLSGTPYEQYF. The CDR3 DNA reads TGTGCCAGCAGCTTATCCGGGACACCCTACGAGCAGTACTTC.

The chain employs TRBV6-5 and TRBJ1-6, with 8 nucleotides matching TRBD1. Germline-derived CDR1 and CDR2 are MNHEY and SVGAGI. The CDR3 runs 15 residues. J lost 6 bases, V lost 2 bases, and 3 bases had no gene match. Written as DNA, the CDR3 is TGTGCCAGCAGTTACCAGGGGGCGCCTAATTCACCCCTCCACTTT. It translates to CASSYQGAPNSPLHF.

The V gene is TRBV29-1, the J gene TRBJ1-1; tentatively, D is TRBD1 (6 bases). The CDR3 runs 16 residues. Germline V gives CDR1 SQVTM, CDR2 ANQGSEA. V shed 6 bases and J shed 0 bases, with 20 bases lying between them. The CDR3 spells CSVAQGEYGLNTEAFF. In DNA, the CDR3 is TGCAGCGTCGCACAGGGAGAATACGGGCTGAACACTGAAGCTTTCTTT.

This chain links TRBV5-1 with TRBJ2-1; D may be TRBD1 (6 bases). CDR1 SGHRS and CDR2 YFSETQ come from the germline V gene. The CDR3 has 12 amino acids. V was pared by 6 bases and J by 7 bases, with 11 bases between. CDR3 sequence: CASNIQGNEQFF. The CDR3 nucleotides read TGCGCCAGCAACATTCAGGGGAATGAGCAGTTCTTC.

This sequence joins TRBV5-1 and TRBJ2-3; 12 bases are a match to TRBD2. With 1 base clipped from V and 5 bases from J, the junction kept 5 bases outside the gene matches. Germline V gene data show CDR1 as SGHRS and CDR2 as YFSETQ. The CDR3 loop spans 16 amino acids. The DNA for the CDR3 is TGCGCCAGCAGCTTGCCTAGCGGGGGGGCCGGAGATACGCAGTATTTT. This gives the protein CASSLPSGGAGDTQYF.

The chain has TRBV5-1 and TRBJ1-2; D perhaps matches TRBD1 (5 bases). Between the trimmed V and J ends, which lost 0 bases and 4 bases, there was a span of 16 bases. This CDR3 comprises 16 residues. Germline V gene data show CDR1 as SGHRS and CDR2 as YFSETQ. The CDR3 spells CASSLGVERGTYGYTF. CDR3 DNA sequence: TGCGCCAGCAGCTTGGGAGTGGAGCGGGGGACCTATGGCTACACCTTC.

The chain uses TRBV6-2 or TRBV6-3 and TRBJ1-1; 7 bases fit TRBD1. Unmatched junction bases numbered 3, after V lost 6 bases and J lost 2 bases. Germline CDR1 reads MNHEY; CDR2 reads SVGEGT. The CDR3 is 13 residues long. CDR3 coding DNA: TGTGCCAGCAGATACAGGGGAAACACTGAAGCTTTCTTT. It is translated as CASRYRGNTEAFF.

The chain combines TRBV9 with TRBJ2-2; possibly TRBD2 for D (6 bases). The V gene lost 5 bases and the J gene lost 6 bases, with 11 bases spanning the gap. Germline CDR1 SGDLS, CDR2 YYNGEE. The CDR3 length is 13 residues. As DNA, the CDR3 is TGTGCCAGCAGTACGGCTAGCGCCGGGGAGCTGTTTTTT. Translating gives CASSTASAGELFF.

The V gene is TRBV30, the J gene TRBJ2-1; 15 positions match TRBD2. This CDR3 has 15 amino acids. CDR1 is GTSNPN and CDR2 is SVGIG in the germline V gene (reference sequence). V was clipped by 4 bases and J by 6 bases; unmatched bases: 4. CDR3 in amino acids: CAWIPGLAGGNEQFF. The CDR3 bases are TGTGCCTGGATACCGGGACTAGCGGGGGGCAATGAGCAGTTCTTC.

This clone was seen a single time. The rearrangement uses TRBV5-1 and TRBJ1-4; the D gene is possibly TRBD1 (5 bases). The CDR3 is 14 residues long. Germline V lookup: CDR1 SGHRS, CDR2 YFSETQ. The V and J ends lost 1 base and 8 bases respectively, with 12 bases between them. In DNA, the CDR3 is TGCGCCAGCAGCTTGTACGGGGGTTACGAAAAACTGTTTTTT. This translates into CASSLYGGYEKLFF.